This paragraph covers one T cell receptor beta chain sequence. In germline, CDR1 is MDHEN, CDR2 SYDVKM. V was cut by 4 bases and J by 1 base, with 11 bases left in between. The CDR3 is made up of 15 amino acids. Authors' data handling: The authors estimated nucleated cell counts from reference gene primer amplification. Repertoires were generated with immunoSEQ multiplex PCR, while TCRdb's copy carries only in-frame clones and drops some. V and J calls and clone size are copied from that table; D and trimming were computed from the DNA. The profile covers more than 95,000 clones, with about 80% appearing a single time and around 5.9% taken by the ten largest. This sample stems from a study of blood T cell repertoires in COVID-19. Whole-study context: Sites across the United States, Italy and Spain contributed samples from acute and convalescent COVID-19. Nucleic acid was either cDNA or gDNA, and it came from T cells, B-cell-depleted T cells, or PBMCs.

Sequencing was done on a sample of peripheral blood. The chain couples TRBV28 to TRBJ1-5; TRBD1 might be the D (5 bases). This clonotype was sampled from a man in his 70s with acute or convalescent COVID-19. The CDR3 is CASSSVGGSNQPQHF. The CDR3, as DNA: TGTGCCAGCAGTTCCGTGGGGGGGAGCAATCAGCCCCAGCATTTT.